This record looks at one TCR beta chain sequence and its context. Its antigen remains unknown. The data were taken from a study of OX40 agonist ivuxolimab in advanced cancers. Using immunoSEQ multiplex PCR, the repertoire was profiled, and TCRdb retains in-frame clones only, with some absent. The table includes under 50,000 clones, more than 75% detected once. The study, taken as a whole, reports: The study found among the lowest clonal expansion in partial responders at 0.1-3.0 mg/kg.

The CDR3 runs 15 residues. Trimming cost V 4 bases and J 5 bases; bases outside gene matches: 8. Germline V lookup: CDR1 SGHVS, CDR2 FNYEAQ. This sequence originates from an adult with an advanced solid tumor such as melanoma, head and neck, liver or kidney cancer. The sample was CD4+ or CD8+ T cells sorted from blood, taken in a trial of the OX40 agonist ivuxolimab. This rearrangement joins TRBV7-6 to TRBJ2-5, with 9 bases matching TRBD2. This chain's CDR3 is CASSSLAGVSETQYF. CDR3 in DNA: TGTGCCAGCAGCTCACTAGCGGGCGTATCGGAGACCCAGTACTTC.